This T cell receptor beta chain appears in the sequencing data of a study of Tregs in tolerant kidney transplant recipients. Broader study findings: For some patients, primers changed over time, blocking nucleotide-level comparison. Donor-specific Treg expansion exceeded global Treg expansion in tolerant patients, suggesting antigen drive.

The protocol was immunoSEQ multiplex PCR, while the TCRdb copy is restricted to in-frame clones and leaves out a portion. The listing contains around 33,000 clones. Related graft donors supplied nonmyeloablative bone marrow transplants, and mixed chimerism was transient. Unstimulated regulatory T cells (CD4+CD25+CD127-), CD4+CD25- non-regulatory cells, CD4 and CD8 cells were FACS-sorted from thawed PBMCs. This CDR3 region has 11 residues. The germline gives CDR1 GTSNPN, CDR2 SVGIG (reference sequence). In regard to this clone: What it binds is not known. The CDR3 goes on 3 residues after the read ends, and that part is filled in from the germline J gene.

This sequence joins TRBV30 and TRBJ1-1; tentatively, D is TRBD1 (6 bases). The clonotype was recovered from a human patient who received a combined kidney and bone marrow transplant. Some T cells may be graft donor cells. The input for sequencing was CD4+ T cells from blood (PBMCs), taken 24 months after the transplant. The CDR3 is CAWSVGTLAFF. The part of the CDR3 DNA that was read is TGTGCCTGGAGTGTAGGGACATTA.